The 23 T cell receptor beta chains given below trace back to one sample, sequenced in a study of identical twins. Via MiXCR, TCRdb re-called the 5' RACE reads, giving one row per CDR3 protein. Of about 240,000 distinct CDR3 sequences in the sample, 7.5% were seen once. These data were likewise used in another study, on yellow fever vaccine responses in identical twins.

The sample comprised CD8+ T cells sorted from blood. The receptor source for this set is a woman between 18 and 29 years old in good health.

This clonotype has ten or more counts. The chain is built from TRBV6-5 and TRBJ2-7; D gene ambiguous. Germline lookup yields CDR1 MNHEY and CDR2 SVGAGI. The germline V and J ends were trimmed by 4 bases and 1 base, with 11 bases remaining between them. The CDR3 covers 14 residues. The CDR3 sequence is CASSSLTNSYEQYV. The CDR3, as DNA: TGTGCCAGCAGTTCCCTAACGAATTCCTACGAGCAGTACGTC.

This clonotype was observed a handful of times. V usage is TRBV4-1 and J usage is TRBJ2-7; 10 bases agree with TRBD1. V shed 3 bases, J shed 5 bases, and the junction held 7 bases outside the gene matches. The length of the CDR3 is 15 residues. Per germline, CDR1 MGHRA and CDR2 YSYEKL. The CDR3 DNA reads TGCGCCAGCAGCCAGTCCGGGACAGGGGTTGACGAGCAGTACGTC. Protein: CASSQSGTGVDEQYV.

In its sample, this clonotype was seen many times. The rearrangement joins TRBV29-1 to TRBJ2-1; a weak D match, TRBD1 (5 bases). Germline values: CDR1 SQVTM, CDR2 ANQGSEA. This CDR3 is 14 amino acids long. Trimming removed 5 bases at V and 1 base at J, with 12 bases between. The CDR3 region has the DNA TGCAGCGTTCAGGGATTTGGGTCCTACAATGAGCAGTTCTTC. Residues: CSVQGFGSYNEQFF.

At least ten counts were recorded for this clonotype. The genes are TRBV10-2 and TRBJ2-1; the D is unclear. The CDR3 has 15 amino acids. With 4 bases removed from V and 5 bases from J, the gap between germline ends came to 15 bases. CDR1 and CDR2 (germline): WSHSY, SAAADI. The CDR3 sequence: CASSVEWFIDNEQFF. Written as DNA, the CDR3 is TGCGCCAGCAGTGTTGAGTGGTTTATCGACAATGAGCAGTTCTTC.

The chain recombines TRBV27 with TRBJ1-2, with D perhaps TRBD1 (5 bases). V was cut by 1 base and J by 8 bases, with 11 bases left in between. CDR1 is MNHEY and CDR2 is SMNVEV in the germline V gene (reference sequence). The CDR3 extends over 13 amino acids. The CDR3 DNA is TGTGCCAGCAGTTTATTTCAGGGCTGGGGCTACACCTTC. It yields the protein CASSLFQGWGYTF.

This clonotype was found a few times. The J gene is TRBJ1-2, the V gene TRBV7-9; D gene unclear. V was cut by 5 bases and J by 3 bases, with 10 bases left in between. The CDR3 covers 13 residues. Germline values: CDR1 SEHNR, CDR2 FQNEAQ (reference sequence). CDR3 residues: CASSPPGDYGYTF. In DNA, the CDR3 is TGTGCCAGCAGCCCCCCGGGTGACTATGGCTACACCTTC.

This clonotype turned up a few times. CDR3 coding DNA: TGTGCCAGCGGCTCTGGGATGACTGAAGCTTTCTTT. Amino acid sequence: CASGSGMTEAFF. The chain uses TRBV27 and TRBJ1-1; D is unresolved. Germline lookup yields CDR1 MNHEY and CDR2 SMNVEV (reference sequence). With 8 bases removed from V and 5 bases from J, the gap between germline ends came to 12 bases. The CDR3 is made up of 12 amino acids.

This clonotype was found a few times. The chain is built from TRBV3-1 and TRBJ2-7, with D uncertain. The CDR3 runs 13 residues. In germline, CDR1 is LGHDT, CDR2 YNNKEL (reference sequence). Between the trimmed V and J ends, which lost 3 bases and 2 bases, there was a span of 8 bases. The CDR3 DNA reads TGTGCCAGCAGCCATCCCTCCCCCTACGAGCAGTACTTC. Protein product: CASSHPSPYEQYF.

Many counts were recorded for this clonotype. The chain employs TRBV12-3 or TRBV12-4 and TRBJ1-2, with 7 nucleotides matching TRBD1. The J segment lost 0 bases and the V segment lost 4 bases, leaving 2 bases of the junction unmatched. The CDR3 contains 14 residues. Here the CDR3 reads CASSSGTANYGYTF. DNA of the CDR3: TGTGCCAGCAGTTCCGGGACAGCTAACTATGGCTACACCTTC.

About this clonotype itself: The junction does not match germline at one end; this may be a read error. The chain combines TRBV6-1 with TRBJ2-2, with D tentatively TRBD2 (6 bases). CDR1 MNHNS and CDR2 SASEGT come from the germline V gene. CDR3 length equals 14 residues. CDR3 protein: CASRRGRNTRELFF. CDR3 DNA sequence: TGTGCCAGCCGACGGGGGAGGAACACCAGGGAGCTGTTTTTT.

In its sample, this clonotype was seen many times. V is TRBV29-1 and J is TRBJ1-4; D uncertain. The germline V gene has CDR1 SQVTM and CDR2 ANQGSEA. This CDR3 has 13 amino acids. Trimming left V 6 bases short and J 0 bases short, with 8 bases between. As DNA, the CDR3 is TGCAGCGTAATCAATTCAACTAATGAAAAACTGTTTTTT. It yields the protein CSVINSTNEKLFF. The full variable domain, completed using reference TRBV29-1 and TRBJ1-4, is SAVISQKPSRDICQRGTSLTIQCQVDSQVTMMFWYRQQPGQSLTLIATANQGSEATYESGFVIDKFPISRPNLTFSTLTVSNMSPEDSSIYLCSVINSTNEKLFFGSGTQLSVL.

CDR3 sequence: CASSPGGLLEQFF. In DNA, the CDR3 is TGTGCCAGCAGCCCGGGTGGTCTCCTGGAGCAGTTCTTC. The chain is built from TRBV2 and TRBJ2-1; D uncertain. This CDR3 has 13 residues. CDR1 and CDR2 (germline): SNHLY, FYNNEI. With 6 bases removed from V and 10 bases from J, the gap between germline ends came to 16 bases.

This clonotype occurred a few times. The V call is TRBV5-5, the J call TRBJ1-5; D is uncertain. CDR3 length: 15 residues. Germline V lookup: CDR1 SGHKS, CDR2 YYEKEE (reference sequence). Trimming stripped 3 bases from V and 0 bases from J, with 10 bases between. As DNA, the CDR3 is TGTGCCAGCAGCTCGACTGAGTCTAGCAATCAGCCCCAGCATTTT. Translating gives CASSSTESSNQPQHF.

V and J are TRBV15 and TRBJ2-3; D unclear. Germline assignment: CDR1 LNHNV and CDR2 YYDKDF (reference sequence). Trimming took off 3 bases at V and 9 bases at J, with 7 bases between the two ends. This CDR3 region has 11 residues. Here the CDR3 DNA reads TGTGCCACCAGCAGTCTTGGGACGCAGTATTTT. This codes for CATSSLGTQYF. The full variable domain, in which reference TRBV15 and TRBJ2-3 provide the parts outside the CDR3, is DAMVIQNPRYQVTQFGKPVTLSCSQTLNHNVMYWYQQKSSQAPKLLFHYYDKDFNNEADTPDNFQSRRPNTSFCFLDIRSPGLGDTAMYLCATSSLGTQYFGPGTRLTVL.

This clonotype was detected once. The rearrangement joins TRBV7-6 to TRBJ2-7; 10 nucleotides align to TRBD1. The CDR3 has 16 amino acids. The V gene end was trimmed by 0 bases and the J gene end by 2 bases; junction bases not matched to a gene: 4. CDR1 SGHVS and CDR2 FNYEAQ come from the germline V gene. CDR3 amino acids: CASSLAEGQGTYEQYV. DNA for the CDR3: TGTGCCAGCAGCTTAGCGGAGGGACAGGGGACCTACGAGCAGTACGTC.

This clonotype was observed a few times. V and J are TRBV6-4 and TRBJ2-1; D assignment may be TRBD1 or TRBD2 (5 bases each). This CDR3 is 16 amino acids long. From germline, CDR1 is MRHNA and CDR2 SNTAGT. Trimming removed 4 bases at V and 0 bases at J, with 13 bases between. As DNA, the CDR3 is TGTGCCAGCAGTGCAAGGGGAGAGGGCTCCTACAATGAGCAGTTCTTC. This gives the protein CASSARGEGSYNEQFF.

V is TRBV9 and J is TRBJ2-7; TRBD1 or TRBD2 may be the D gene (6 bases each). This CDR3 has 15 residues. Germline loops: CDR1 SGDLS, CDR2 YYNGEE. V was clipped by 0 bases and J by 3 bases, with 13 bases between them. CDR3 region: CASSVGGASDYEQYF. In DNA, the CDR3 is TGTGCCAGCAGCGTAGGGGGGGCTTCTGACTACGAGCAGTACTTC.

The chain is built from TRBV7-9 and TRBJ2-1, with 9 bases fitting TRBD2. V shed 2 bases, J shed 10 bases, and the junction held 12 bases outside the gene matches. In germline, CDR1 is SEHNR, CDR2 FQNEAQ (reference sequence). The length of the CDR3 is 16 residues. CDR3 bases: TGTGCCAGCAGCTTATCTCTGAGCGGGGGGAATCGGGAGCAGTTCTTC. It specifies CASSLSLSGGNREQFF. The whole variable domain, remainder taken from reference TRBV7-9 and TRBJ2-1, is DTGVSQNPRHKITKRGQNVTFRCDPISEHNRLYWYRQTLGQGPEFLTYFQNEAQLEKSRLLSDRFSAERPKGSFSTLEIQRTEQGDSAMYLCASSLSLSGGNREQFFGPGTRLTVL.

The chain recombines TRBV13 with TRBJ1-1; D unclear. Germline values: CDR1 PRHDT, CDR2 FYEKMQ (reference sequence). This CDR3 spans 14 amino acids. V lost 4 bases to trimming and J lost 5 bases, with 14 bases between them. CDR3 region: CASSSWTEGTEAFF. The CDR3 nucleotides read TGTGCCAGCAGCTCATGGACTGAAGGGACTGAAGCTTTCTTT. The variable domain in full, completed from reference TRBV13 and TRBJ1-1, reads AAGVIQSPRHLIKEKRETATLKCYPIPRHDTVYWYQQGPGQDPQFLISFYEKMQSDKGSIPDRFSAQQFSDYHSELNMSSLELGDSALYFCASSSWTEGTEAFFGQGTRLTVV.

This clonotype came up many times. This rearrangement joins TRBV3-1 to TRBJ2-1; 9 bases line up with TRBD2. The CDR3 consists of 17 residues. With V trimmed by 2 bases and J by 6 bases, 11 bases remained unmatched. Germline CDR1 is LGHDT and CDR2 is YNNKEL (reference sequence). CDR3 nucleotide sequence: TGTGCCAGCAGCCAACTGCGGGAGGGCGCTTCTGGCAATGAGCAGTTCTTC. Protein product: CASSQLREGASGNEQFF.

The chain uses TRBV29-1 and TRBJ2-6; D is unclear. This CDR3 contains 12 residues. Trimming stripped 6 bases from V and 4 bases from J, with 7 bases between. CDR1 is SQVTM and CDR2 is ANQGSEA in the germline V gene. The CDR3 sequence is CSVSPGANVLTF. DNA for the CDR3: TGCAGCGTCTCCCCAGGGGCCAACGTCCTGACTTTC.

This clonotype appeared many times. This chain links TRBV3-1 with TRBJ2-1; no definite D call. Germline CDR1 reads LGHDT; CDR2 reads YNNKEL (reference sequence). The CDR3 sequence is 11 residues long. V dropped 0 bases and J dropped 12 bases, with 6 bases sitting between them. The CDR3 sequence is CASSQDGRQFF. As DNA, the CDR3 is TGTGCCAGCAGCCAAGATGGAAGGCAGTTCTTC.

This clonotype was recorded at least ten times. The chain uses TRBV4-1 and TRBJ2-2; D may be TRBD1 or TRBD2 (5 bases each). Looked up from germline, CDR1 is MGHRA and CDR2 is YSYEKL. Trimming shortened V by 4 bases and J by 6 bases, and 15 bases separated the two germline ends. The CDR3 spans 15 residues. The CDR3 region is CASSPKGRDAGELFF. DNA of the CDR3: TGCGCCAGCAGCCCCAAGGGCAGGGACGCCGGGGAGCTGTTTTTT.